These T cell receptor beta chains were read from a single sample in a study of T cells in Graves' hyperthyroidism and ophthalmopathy. MiXCR was run by TCRdb on the multiplex PCR reads, yielding one entry per CDR3 protein. Of 600,000 to 800,000 distinct CDR3 sequences in the sample, around 40% are singletons; the top ten hold more than 25%. The specimen was blood. These TCRs come from a woman aged 40 to 50 with Graves' hyperthyroidism. CDR3s include the opening cysteine and the closing phenylalanine or tryptophan. The D gene is left open where the match is weak. The size entry is marked missing in some rows and otherwise reads once, few, many or a size class.

v_call: TRBV10-3
clone_size: .
d_call: TRBD1
j_call: TRBJ1-2
cdr3_nt: TGTGCCATCAGTGTTCAGGGGGAAATCGGCTACACCTTC
cdr3_aa: CAISVQGEIGYTF

v_call: TRBV5-1
clone_size: .
d_call: .
j_call: TRBJ1-3
cdr3_nt: TGCGCCAGCAGTAACCAACGGGACACGACATATTTT
cdr3_aa: CASSNQRDTTYF

v_call: TRBV6-2/TRBV6-3
clone_size: few
d_call: TRBD1
j_call: TRBJ1-6
cdr3_nt: TGTGCCAGCACCCTCGGACAGGATAATTCACCCCTCCACTTT
cdr3_aa: CASTLGQDNSPLHF

v_call: TRBV18
clone_size: once
d_call: TRBD2
j_call: TRBJ2-7
cdr3_nt: TGTGCCAGCTCACCACCGGGACTAGCGGGCGCTTACGAGCAGTACTTC
cdr3_aa: CASSPPGLAGAYEQYF

v_call: TRBV20-1
clone_size: few
d_call: .
j_call: TRBJ1-1
cdr3_nt: TGCAGTGCTAGCCCGGGGGCGGACACTGAAGCTTTCTTT
cdr3_aa: CSASPGADTEAFF

v_call: TRBV5-4
clone_size: .
d_call: .
j_call: TRBJ2-7
cdr3_nt: TGTGCCAGCAGCCTAAAGGGGGGATACGAGCAGTACTTC
cdr3_aa: CASSLKGGYEQYF

v_call: TRBV29-1
clone_size: few
d_call: .
j_call: TRBJ2-3
cdr3_nt: TGCAGCGTTGAAGGTGGGGACCACGGGGATACGCAGTATTTT
cdr3_aa: CSVEGGDHGDTQYF

v_call: TRBV20-1
clone_size: few
d_call: TRBD1
j_call: TRBJ1-5
cdr3_nt: TGCAGTGCTAGTACAGGGGGCTACAATCAGCCCCAGCATTTT
cdr3_aa: CSASTGGYNQPQHF

v_call: TRBV15
clone_size: few
d_call: TRBD1
j_call: TRBJ2-7
cdr3_nt: TGTGCCACCAGCAGAGGCCCCCTGGGACAGGCGATAAATGAAGCCTACGAGCAGTACTTC
cdr3_aa: CATSRGPLGQAINEAYEQYF

v_call: TRBV7-2
clone_size: few
d_call: .
j_call: TRBJ1-4
cdr3_nt: TGTGCCAGCAGCTACGCTTGGGTGGCTAATGAAAAACTGTTTTTT
cdr3_aa: CASSYAWVANEKLFF

v_call: TRBV27
clone_size: few
d_call: .
j_call: TRBJ1-6
cdr3_nt: TGTGCCAGCAGTTTAACAGCTTATAATTCACCCCTCCACTTT
cdr3_aa: CASSLTAYNSPLHF

v_call: TRBV7-1
clone_size: .
d_call: .
j_call: TRBJ2-7
cdr3_nt: TGTGCCAGCAGCTCACGAGGGGTGGACCCCTACTACGAGCAGTACTTC
cdr3_aa: CASSSRGVDPYYEQYF

v_call: TRBV10-3
clone_size: .
d_call: TRBD1
j_call: TRBJ2-3
cdr3_nt: TGTGCCATCAGTGTCTCGGGACAGAGCACAGATACGCAGTATTTT
cdr3_aa: CAISVSGQSTDTQYF

v_call: TRBV5-1
clone_size: .
d_call: .
j_call: TRBJ1-2
cdr3_nt: TGCGCCAGCAGCTTTGAGCCCAGTTTGTATGGCTACACCTTC
cdr3_aa: CASSFEPSLYGYTF

v_call: TRBV3-2
clone_size: few
d_call: .
j_call: TRBJ1-1
cdr3_nt: TGTGCCAGCAGCCAAGACGCGGGGCCTGAAGCTTTCTTT
cdr3_aa: CASSQDAGPEAFF

v_call: TRBV11-2
clone_size: .
d_call: .
j_call: TRBJ1-2
cdr3_nt: TGTGCCAGCAGCTTAGACCTCGGGGGCGTTCGGGATGGCTACACCTTC
cdr3_aa: CASSLDLGGVRDGYTF

v_call: TRBV30
clone_size: .
d_call: TRBD1
j_call: TRBJ1-2
cdr3_nt: TGTGCCTGGCTACAGGGGGCTGGCTACACCTTC
cdr3_aa: CAWLQGAGYTF

v_call: TRBV7-9
clone_size: few
d_call: TRBD1
j_call: TRBJ1-1
cdr3_nt: TGTGCCAGCAGTAAACCAGGGGGCCCTGAAGCTTTCTTT
cdr3_aa: CASSKPGGPEAFF